The sample holds many counts of the clone carrying this T cell receptor beta chain. Each CDR3 protein gets one entry after TCRdb re-called the 5' RACE reads with MiXCR. The sample lists around 510,000 distinct CDR3 sequences; roughly 22% were seen once. The CDR3 runs to 17 residues. Germline-derived CDR1 and CDR2 are SGDLS and YYNGEE. V lost 4 bases and J 1 base, leaving 17 bases between the germline ends. This sample was included in a study of T-cell memory formation after mild COVID-19. The V call is TRBV9, the J call TRBJ2-2, with D hard to call. This receptor was taken from an adult woman who had mild COVID-19 (a few samples of this study predate the infection). Cell type and time point are not known. Sample: PBMCs or a T cell subset sorted from them (not recorded which). The CDR3 loop reads CASSIPLDGRNTGELFF. The CDR3 DNA follows: TGTGCCAGCAGCATCCCACTTGACGGGCGGAACACCGGGGAGCTGTTTTTT.